Given below is one T cell receptor beta chain in context. Its antigen is not identified. Time point defined: neoterminal ileum biopsy at postoperative endoscopy, about 6 months after surgery. The sample is drawn from a study of T cell repertoires in ileal Crohn's disease. Findings and limits, study-wide: Compared with non-smokers, active smokers at surgery showed more clonal expansions.

Germline V gene data show CDR1 as SQVTM and CDR2 as ANQGSEA. V dropped 6 bases and J dropped 3; count of bases not matched to a gene: 4. The CDR3 sequence is 13 residues long. Clones were sequenced by immunoSEQ multiplex PCR, and TCRdb holds only the in-frame ones, with some missing. The sample contains about 7,200 clones, 72% of which appear only once. Input material: ileal tissue. This receptor was obtained from an adult with Crohn's disease. V usage is TRBV29-1 and J usage is TRBJ2-3; 9 bases agree with TRBD1. Written as DNA, the CDR3 is TGCAGCGTCCGGGACAGGGTAACAGATACGCAGTATTTT. It encodes CSVRDRVTDTQYF.